A selection of T cell receptor beta chains follows, all from one sample in a study of blood T cell repertoires in COVID-19. Sequencing was performed with immunoSEQ multiplex PCR; in TCRdb, only in-frame clones are kept and a portion is missing. Of some 110,000 clones detected, 75% to 90% appear once; the ten largest clones hold about 4.5%. The specimen sequenced was peripheral blood. These receptors originate from a man aged 35 to 55 with acute or convalescent COVID-19. Both conserved end residues are trimmed from each CDR3.

>TRBJ2-5|TRBV5-4
ASSLLAGGETQY
>TRBJ2-7|TRBV4-1
ASSLGDRGGDEQY
>TRBJ2-5|TRBV30
AWIVGGETQY
>TRBJ2-5|TRBV2
ASSLGLAGVETQY
>TRBJ1-2|TRBV3-1/TRBV3-2
ASSQGRRNLNYGYT
>TRBJ1-2|TRBV5-6
ASSLDSGTGNGYT
>TRBJ2-7|TRBV30
AWSVLSGSAYEQY
>TRBJ2-5|TRBV7-3
ASSPRGGNEETQY
>TRBJ2-7|TRBV10-3
AISPSGLAGGLYEQY
>TRBJ2-2|TRBV5-1
ASGTGVIGELF